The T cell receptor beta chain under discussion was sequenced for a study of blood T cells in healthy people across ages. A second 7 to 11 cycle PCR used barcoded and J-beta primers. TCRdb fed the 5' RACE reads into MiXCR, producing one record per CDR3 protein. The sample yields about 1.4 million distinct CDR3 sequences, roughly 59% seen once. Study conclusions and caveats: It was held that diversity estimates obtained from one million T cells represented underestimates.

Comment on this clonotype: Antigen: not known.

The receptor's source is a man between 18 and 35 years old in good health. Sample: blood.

The CDR3 DNA reads as TGTGCCAGCACCGCCTCGAACAGGGTGGGATATGGCTACACCTTC. The encoded protein is CASTASNRVGYGYTF. The rearrangement links TRBV6-2 or TRBV6-3 to TRBJ1-2, with D possibly matching TRBD1 (6 bases). This CDR3 spans 15 amino acids. V was pared by 7 bases and J by 5 bases, with 20 bases between. Per germline, CDR1 MNHEY and CDR2 SVGEGT.